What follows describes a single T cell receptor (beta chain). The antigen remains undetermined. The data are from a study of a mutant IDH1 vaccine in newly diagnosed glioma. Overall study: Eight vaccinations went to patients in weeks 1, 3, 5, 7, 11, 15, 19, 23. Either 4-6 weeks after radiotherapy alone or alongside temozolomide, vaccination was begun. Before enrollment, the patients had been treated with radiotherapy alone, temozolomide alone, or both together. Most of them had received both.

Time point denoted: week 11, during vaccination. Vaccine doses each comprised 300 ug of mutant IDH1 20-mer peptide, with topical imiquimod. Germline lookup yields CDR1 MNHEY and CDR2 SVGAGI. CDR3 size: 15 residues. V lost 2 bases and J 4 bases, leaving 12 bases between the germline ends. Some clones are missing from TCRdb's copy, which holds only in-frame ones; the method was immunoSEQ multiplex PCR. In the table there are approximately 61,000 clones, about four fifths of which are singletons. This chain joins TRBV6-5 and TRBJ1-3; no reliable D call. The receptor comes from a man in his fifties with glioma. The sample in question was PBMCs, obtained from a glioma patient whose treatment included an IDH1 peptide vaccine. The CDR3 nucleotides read TGTGCCAGCAGTTACGGGTCACTGGTCGGAAACACCATATATTTT. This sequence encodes CASSYGSLVGNTIYF.